Listed here are 28 T cell receptor beta chains from one sample, sequenced in a study of molecular identifiers for immune sequencing clone quantification (dated by TCRdb to 2016 to 2018). The library was made by PCR. Sequenced on a NextSeq 500. Using fastp at Q25 and MiXCR, TCRdb reprocessed the public reads and kept productive beta chains. When rows share a CDR3 protein, they turn into one entry using the most common DNA and genes. Across this sample there are about 97,000 distinct CDR3 sequences, with 30% to 35% seen only once. The ten largest make up roughly 9.3% of the sample. The sequencing sample was made of naive CD8+ T cells from blood, with Jurkat cell RNA spiked in. Sample cell subset or site, as interpreted from the label and publication: FACS-sorted CD8+CD4-CCR7+CD45RA+ naive T cells. The source is a human donor in good health. Some libraries in this study had Jurkat cell RNA spiked in.

This chain connects TRBV7-9 to TRBJ2-3, with 13 nucleotides matching TRBD2. The CDR3 is made up of 17 amino acids. CDR1 and CDR2 (germline): SEHNR, FQNEAQ (reference sequence). Unmatched junction bases numbered 7, after V lost 3 bases and J lost 4 bases. DNA for the CDR3: TGTGCCAGCAGCTTTTTCCGCACTAGCGGGAGGGCAGATACGCAGTATTTT. Translated, it gives CASSFFRTSGRADTQYF.

This clonotype was counted a few times. V usage is TRBV28 and J usage is TRBJ2-7, with TRBD1 matching over 7 bases. The CDR3 runs 13 residues. Germline V CDR1 and CDR2: MDHEN, SYDVKM. V dropped 0 bases and J dropped 5; count of bases not matched to a gene: 1. CDR3 loop: CASSLWQGDEQYF. The CDR3 DNA reads as TGTGCCAGCAGTTTATGGCAGGGGGACGAGCAGTACTTC.

Only a few counts were recorded for this clonotype. The chain links TRBV6-2 or TRBV6-3 to TRBJ2-5, with D possibly being TRBD1 (6 bases). Trimming pared 6 bases from V and 2 bases from J, leaving 13 bases between. Germline V lookup: CDR1 MNHEY, CDR2 SVGEGT. The length of the CDR3 is 14 residues. CDR3 DNA sequence: TGTGCCAGCAGGCTCCCGGGACATCAAGAGACCCAGTACTTC. It yields the protein CASRLPGHQETQYF.

J is TRBJ2-3 and V is TRBV19, with 7 nucleotides matching TRBD1. CDR1 is LNHDA, CDR2 SQIVND, per germline (reference sequence). J lost 3 bases, V lost 3 bases, and 6 bases had no gene match. The CDR3 totals 15 residues. This chain's CDR3 is CASSIGPGGTDTQYF. CDR3 nucleotide sequence: TGTGCCAGTAGTATTGGTCCAGGGGGAACAGATACGCAGTATTTT.

Turning to this clonotype: Mismatch with germline at one junction end may stem from a read error. The chain recombines TRBV6-5 with TRBJ2-5; D not resolved. In germline, CDR1 is MNHEY, CDR2 SVGAGI. The length of the CDR3 is 13 residues. The CDR3 sequence is CASNHSRQEAQYF. The CDR3 DNA reads TGTGCCAGCAATCACTCGCGACAAGAGGCCCAGTACTTC.

This clonotype came up once. Being one base from a much bigger clone, this may be a read error. V usage is TRBV6-5 and J usage is TRBJ2-5; D gene ambiguous. There are 12 residues in the CDR3. Germline V gene sequence: CDR1 MNHEY, CDR2 SVGAGI. The DNA of the CDR3 is TGTGCCAGCAGCTGGCCCCAAGAGACCCAGAACTTC. Amino acids: CASSWPQETQNF.

As concerns this clonotype: A clone one base away is much larger, so this may be a read error. The chain employs TRBV28 and TRBJ2-7; D could derive from TRBD1 or TRBD2 (6 bases each). CDR3 size: 15 residues. In germline, CDR1 is MDHEN, CDR2 SYDVKM. CDR3 protein: CAGSLGGTASYEQYF. CDR3 sequence (DNA): TGTGCCGGCAGTTTAGGGGGGACTGCGTCCTACGAGCAGTACTTC.

This clonotype was counted only a few times. The V gene is TRBV7-9, the J gene TRBJ2-7; 7 positions match TRBD2. V was pared by 3 bases and J by 2 bases, with 4 bases of the junction left unmatched. Germline assignment: CDR1 SEHNR and CDR2 FQNEAQ (reference sequence). The CDR3 is 14 amino acids. CDR3 in amino acids: CASSFGGSAYEQYF. The CDR3 DNA is TGTGCCAGCAGCTTCGGCGGGAGTGCCTACGAGCAGTACTTC.

As to this clonotype: A read error may be the cause here, since a much bigger clone is one base away. The CDR3 region has the DNA TGTGCCAGCAGCCCGGCAGATTCGCAGTATTTT. Protein product: CASSPADSQYF. The rearrangement joins TRBV28 to TRBJ2-3; D remains ambiguous. The CDR3 covers 11 residues. The V gene's germline CDR1 is MDHEN and CDR2 SYDVKM.

This clonotype was seen only a few times. The rearrangement joins TRBV19 to TRBJ2-1; 7 bases map to TRBD1. With V trimmed by 3 bases and J by 8 bases, 4 bases remained unmatched. This CDR3 contains 13 residues. Germline-derived CDR1 and CDR2 are LNHDA and SQIVND (reference sequence). In nucleotides, the CDR3 is TGTGCCAGTAGTATTATAGGGGGCGATGAGCAGTTCTTC. Translating gives CASSIIGGDEQFF.

Only a few counts were recorded for this clonotype. In nucleotides, the CDR3 is TGTGCCAGCAGCCCCTTCAGGGGGCGCGATGAAAAACTGTTTTTT. This translates into CASSPFRGRDEKLFF. The chain has TRBV14 and TRBJ1-4; TRBD1 aligns across 8 bases. Trimming cost V 4 bases and J 6 bases; bases outside gene matches: 7. Per germline, CDR1 SGHDN and CDR2 FVKESK. The CDR3 runs to 15 residues.

The chain combines TRBV28 with TRBJ2-1; TRBD2 is a possible D gene (5 bases). Trimming took off 3 bases at V and 9 bases at J, with 12 bases between the two ends. The CDR3 covers 13 residues. Germline assignment: CDR1 MDHEN and CDR2 SYDVKM. The CDR3 loop is CASSLVLVTEQFF. As DNA, the CDR3 is TGTGCCAGCAGTTTGGTACTAGTCACTGAGCAGTTCTTC.

A note on this clonotype: A read error is possible here, since a much larger clone lies one base away. The rearrangement joins TRBV7-8 to TRBJ2-5; a possible D gene is TRBD2 (6 bases). This CDR3 is built from 19 residues. In germline, CDR1 is SGHVS, CDR2 FQNEAQ. The V gene lost 5 bases and the J gene lost 2 bases, with 27 bases spanning the gap. CDR3 amino acids: CASSPRVATFGGAQETQYF. In nucleotides, the CDR3 is TGTGCCAGCAGCCCCCGGGTCGCTACCTTCGGCGGGGCGCAAGAGACCCAGTACTTC.

This clonotype occurred many times. This rearrangement joins TRBV4-1 to TRBJ1-1; D ambiguous. Trimming took off 4 bases at V and 5 bases at J, with 11 bases between the two ends. The CDR3 consists of 13 residues. Germline lookup yields CDR1 MGHRA and CDR2 YSYEKL. CDR3 DNA sequence: TGCGCCAGCAGCCCCAAATGGCCAACTGAAGCTTTCTTT. This encodes CASSPKWPTEAFF.

V usage is TRBV28 and J usage is TRBJ2-7, with D perhaps matching TRBD1 (5 bases). CDR3 length: 11 residues. V was clipped by 4 bases and J by 6 bases, with 7 bases between them. Per the germline V gene, CDR1 is MDHEN and CDR2 is SYDVKM. The CDR3 DNA reads as TGTGCCAGCAGTTGGGGCCCCGAGCAGTACTTC. Residues: CASSWGPEQYF.

The table lists this clonotype with many counts. The CDR3 is CASSLTSGSYEQYF. The CDR3 DNA is TGTGCCAGCAGTCTGACTAGCGGGAGTTACGAGCAGTACTTC. The chain uses TRBV28 and TRBJ2-7, with TRBD2 matching 12 bases. The V segment lost 5 bases and the J segment 4 bases; nucleotides outside the gene matches: 3. Germline values: CDR1 MDHEN, CDR2 SYDVKM. The CDR3 is 14 residues long.

A few counts support this clonotype. The rearrangement links TRBV12-3 or TRBV12-4 to TRBJ2-3; 12 nucleotides line up with TRBD2. With V trimmed by 5 bases and J by 5 bases, 5 bases remained unmatched. The CDR3 is 15 amino acids. The CDR3, as DNA: TGTGCCAGCAGTGCACTAGCGGGGGGAATAGATACGCAGTATTTT. This codes for CASSALAGGIDTQYF.

The chain links TRBV9 to TRBJ2-5; D gene uncertain. CDR3 length: 16 amino acids. Trimming shortened V by 0 bases and J by 5 bases, and 17 bases separated the two germline ends. Germline-derived CDR1 and CDR2 are SGDLS and YYNGEE. The CDR3 loop is CASSVAPTTSPETQYF. CDR3 DNA: TGTGCCAGCAGCGTAGCCCCGACCACCTCGCCGGAGACCCAGTACTTC. Full variable domain (remainder filled in from reference TRBV9 and TRBJ2-5): DSGVTQTPKHLITATGQRVTLRCSPRSGDLSVYWYQQSLDQGLQFLIQYYNGEERAKGNILERFSAQQFPDLHSELNLSSLELGDSALYFCASSVAPTTSPETQYFGPGTRLLVL.

The table lists this clonotype with a few counts. CDR3 protein: CASSLTQGRLQETQYF. CDR3 nucleotide sequence: TGTGCCAGCAGCTTAACCCAGGGGCGCCTCCAAGAGACCCAGTACTTC. This chain joins TRBV13 and TRBJ2-5; D is perhaps TRBD1 (6 bases). Germline V gene sequence: CDR1 PRHDT, CDR2 FYEKMQ (reference sequence). There are 16 residues in the CDR3. V was trimmed by 2 bases and J by 1 base, leaving 14 bases between them.

V gene TRBV6-5 combines with J gene TRBJ2-1; D call uncertain. This CDR3 has 14 amino acids. The germline V and J ends were trimmed by 6 bases and 5 bases, with 14 bases remaining between them. Germline assignment: CDR1 MNHEY and CDR2 SVGAGI. CDR3 coding DNA: TGTGCCAGCAGCCCCCTTCCCCGCAACAATGAGCAGTTCTTC. This encodes CASSPLPRNNEQFF.

In the case of this clonotype: The CDR3 ends on some other residue instead of the conserved phenylalanine or tryptophan, so this is likely a read error. The chain couples TRBV28 to TRBJ1-1; TRBD1 might be the D (6 bases). Germline V gene data show CDR1 as MDHEN and CDR2 as SYDVKM. The V end was cut by 6 bases, the J end by 0 bases, with 17 bases between. The CDR3 covers 16 residues. This chain's CDR3 is CASSPRTADMNTEAFN. As DNA, the CDR3 is TGTGCCAGCAGCCCCCGGACAGCAGACATGAACACTGAAGCTTTCAAT.

This clonotype has at least ten counts. This chain joins TRBV9 and TRBJ2-7, with D possibly matching TRBD2 (5 bases). Germline V CDR1 and CDR2: SGDLS, YYNGEE. V dropped 1 base and J dropped 1 base, with 15 bases sitting between them. The CDR3 is made up of 16 amino acids. The CDR3 DNA sequence: TGTGCCAGCAGCGTATCGGCTCTAGCAGCTTCCTACGAGCAGTACTTC. It specifies CASSVSALAASYEQYF.

The chain recombines TRBV19 with TRBJ2-7; the D is unclear. The V gene's germline CDR1 is LNHDA and CDR2 SQIVND (reference sequence). The V end lost 3 bases, the J end lost 6 bases, and 18 bases lay between the germline ends. The CDR3 is made up of 15 amino acids. The CDR3 DNA follows: TGTGCCAGTAGTATTGGTCCGGGTACGATCTTCGAGCAGTACTTC. Translation gives CASSIGPGTIFEQYF.

Only a few counts were recorded for this clonotype. This chain's CDR3 is CASSPGRVNSPLHF. CDR3 bases: TGTGCCAGCAGCCCAGGGAGAGTGAATTCACCCCTCCACTTT. The chain combines TRBV7-2 with TRBJ1-6; a possible D gene is TRBD1 (5 bases). Germline V gene lookup returns CDR1 SGHTA and CDR2 FQGNSA. The germline V and J ends were trimmed by 5 bases and 7 bases, with 12 bases remaining between them. The CDR3 spans 14 residues.

In this sample, this clonotype turned up a few times. The rearrangement joins TRBV28 to TRBJ1-2; 12 nucleotides agree with TRBD1. This CDR3 has 15 amino acids. J gave up 8 bases and V 0 bases, and 4 bases lay outside the gene matches. Germline assignment: CDR1 MDHEN and CDR2 SYDVKM. CDR3 DNA: TGTGCCAGCAGTTTATGGGGACAGGGGGCTGGCGGCTACACCTTC. Its translation is CASSLWGQGAGGYTF.

This clonotype came up a few times. The J gene is TRBJ2-3, the V gene TRBV4-3; 8 bases line up with TRBD2. This CDR3 is built from 16 residues. Germline CDR1 LGHNA, CDR2 YSLEER. J was trimmed by 4 bases and V by 3 bases; bases with no gene match: 9. CDR3 loop: CASSQPQAGEADTQYF. DNA for the CDR3: TGCGCCAGCAGCCAGCCCCAAGCGGGAGAGGCAGATACGCAGTATTTT.

This clonotype was counted between two and nine times. The chain carries TRBV5-1 and TRBJ2-7; D possibly corresponds to TRBD1 (6 bases). The germline CDR1 and CDR2 sequences are SGHRS and YFSETQ. The CDR3 length is 16 residues. Trimming took off 5 bases at V and 0 bases at J, with 18 bases between the two ends. The CDR3, as DNA: TGCGCCAGCAGGGAAACTACAGGGCCGAGCTCCTACGAGCAGTACTTC. Amino acid sequence: CASRETTGPSSYEQYF. The complete variable domain, with remaining parts taken from reference TRBV5-1 and TRBJ2-7, reads KAGVTQTPRYLIKTRGQQVTLSCSPISGHRSVSWYQQTPGQGLQFLFEYFSETQRNKGNFPGRFSGRQFSNSRSEMNVSTLELGDSALYLCASRETTGPSSYEQYFGPGTRLTVT.

This clonotype was seen only a few times. The J gene is TRBJ2-5, the V gene TRBV28, with no clear D. CDR3 length: 13 amino acids. Germline V gene sequence: CDR1 MDHEN, CDR2 SYDVKM. The ends were cut back, 7 bases at V and 4 bases at J, with 13 bases in the middle. The CDR3 nucleotides read TGTGCCAGCAACTGGAGTGGCCGAGAGACCCAGTACTTC. Protein: CASNWSGRETQYF. Drawing the rest from reference TRBV28 and TRBJ2-5, the complete variable domain is DVKVTQSSRYLVKRTGEKVFLECVQDMDHENMFWYRQDPGLGLRLIYFSYDVKMKEKGDIPEGYSVSREKKERFSLILESASTNQTSMYLCASNWSGRETQYFGPGTRLLVL.